The rows below give T cell receptor beta chains drawn from one sample of a study of OX40 agonist ivuxolimab in advanced cancers. Clones were read by immunoSEQ multiplex PCR, and TCRdb kept only the in-frame ones, dropping some. The data contain 55,000 to 65,000 clones, approximately 86% of them singletons. This specimen consisted of CD4+ or CD8+ T cells sorted from blood, obtained in a trial of the OX40 agonist ivuxolimab. The source of these receptors is an adult with an advanced solid tumor such as melanoma, head and neck, liver or kidney cancer. CDR3s include the opening cysteine and the closing phenylalanine or tryptophan. D genes are given only for firm matches. Clone size appears in some rows only: once, few, many, or a class for an expanded clone.

D | J | V | size | DNA | CDR3
- | TRBJ1-2 | TRBV27 | - | TGTGCCAGCAGTTTCGGCAGGGCTGGTGAAGGCTACACCTTC | CASSFGRAGEGYTF
TRBD1 | TRBJ1-2 | TRBV9 | few | TGTGCCAGCAGCGTAGATACGGGACAGGGGTTTGGCTACACCTTC | CASSVDTGQGFGYTF
- | TRBJ2-7 | TRBV27 | - | TGTGCCAGCAGGGGTCGGTCCTACGAGCAGTACTTC | CASRGRSYEQYF
TRBD2 | TRBJ2-2 | TRBV2 | - | TGTGCCAGCAGTGGAGCGGGGGGGCTTGGCACCGGGGAGCTGTTTTTT | CASSGAGGLGTGELFF
- | TRBJ1-1 | TRBV9 | - | TGTGCCAGCAGCGGCGACAGTGAAGCTTTCTTT | CASSGDSEAFF
- | TRBJ1-1 | TRBV11-3 | - | TGTGCCAGCAGCCTCGAGACCGCCAACACTGAAGCTTTCTTT | CASSLETANTEAFF
TRBD1 | TRBJ2-7 | TRBV11-3 | - | TGTGCCAGCAGCTTAGGACAGGGGATGAGCTCCTACGAGCAGTACTTC | CASSLGQGMSSYEQYF
- | TRBJ2-7 | TRBV27 | - | TGTGCCAGCAGTTTATTTCTGACAGGAGGCGAGCAGTACTTC | CASSLFLTGGEQYF
TRBD1 | TRBJ2-1 | TRBV14 | - | TGTGCCAGCAGCCCGCTGGCAGGGGGCACCTACAATGAGCAGTTCTTC | CASSPLAGGTYNEQFF
- | TRBJ1-3 | TRBV6-6 | - | TGTGCCAGCAGTGGTGGGGGTTTCTCTGGAAACACCATATATTTT | CASSGGGFSGNTIYF
TRBD1 | TRBJ2-7 | TRBV18 | - | TGTGCCAGCTCACCAGGGACAGGAACCGGCTACGAGCAGTACTTC | CASSPGTGTGYEQYF
TRBD1 | TRBJ1-5 | TRBV5-6 | - | TGTGCCAGCAGCTTGGCCGGGACAGGGGCCCTTTTTAGCAATCAGCCCCAGCATTTT | CASSLAGTGALFSNQPQHF
TRBD1 | TRBJ1-5 | TRBV7-9 | once | TGTGCCAGCGGGGGGGACAGGGGGCGAGGTCAGCCCCAGCATTTT | CASGGDRGRGQPQHF
- | TRBJ2-2 | TRBV5-1 | once | TGCGCCAGCAGCTTAAGGGTCGGCAACACCGGGGAGCTGTTTTTT | CASSLRVGNTGELFF
- | TRBJ2-1 | TRBV30 | - | TGTGCCTGGAGCTCCCGGGGGATCGGGCAGTTCTTC | CAWSSRGIGQFF
- | TRBJ2-7 | TRBV11-3 | - | TGTGCCAGCAGCTTGGGTGTATCCGGGTCCGGCTACGAGCAGTACTTC | CASSLGVSGSGYEQYF
TRBD1 | TRBJ1-5 | TRBV19 | - | TGTGCCAGTAGTATAGGCCCGCCGGACAGGGGGCTCCATCAGCCCCAGCATTTT | CASSIGPPDRGLHQPQHF
- | TRBJ2-1 | TRBV7-3 | - | TGTGCCAGCAGCTTGGGGGTCGGTGAGCAGTTCTTC | CASSLGVGEQFF
- | TRBJ2-1 | TRBV7-8 | once | TGTGCCAGCAGCTTCCGTCAAAACGAGGAGCAGTTCTTC | CASSFRQNEEQFF
- | TRBJ1-4 | TRBV5-6 | - | TGTGCCAGCAGCTTGGTAAATTCTAATGAAAAACTGTTTTTT | CASSLVNSNEKLFF
- | TRBJ2-7 | TRBV6-5 | - | TGTGCCAGCAGTTACGTGGAGGGTTACGAGCAGTACTTC | CASSYVEGYEQYF
TRBD1 | TRBJ2-7 | TRBV5-1 | - | TGCGCCAGCAGCTTCGGACAGGGATACAGCGAGCAGTACTTC | CASSFGQGYSEQYF
TRBD1 | TRBJ2-3 | TRBV6-6 | - | TGTGCCAGCATCCTTCGAAGGGGGCTTGTAGATACGCAGTATTTT | CASILRRGLVDTQYF
- | TRBJ1-2 | TRBV7-2 | - | TGTGCCAGCAGCTACAGGCTAAATCCTAACTATGGCTACACCTTC | CASSYRLNPNYGYTF
- | TRBJ1-3 | TRBV11-3 | - | TGTGCCAGCAGCTTAGTATCCGGTCCTGGAAACACCATATATTTT | CASSLVSGPGNTIYF
- | TRBJ1-5 | TRBV18 | - | TGTGCCAGCTCACCTTCGACAGGCCGACAGCCCCAGCATTTT | CASSPSTGRQPQHF
- | TRBJ2-5 | TRBV5-1 | - | TGCGCCAGCAGCTTGGGTAGCGAAGAGACCCAGTACTTC | CASSLGSEETQYF
- | TRBJ1-1 | TRBV6-6 | - | TGTGCCAGCAACCTCTCGGGTCGTACCGAAGCTTTCTTC | CASNLSGRTEAFF
- | TRBJ1-5 | TRBV1 | - | TGCACCAGCAGAAAGTCCCGGGAATCAAATGGTGGCAATCAGCCCCAGCATTTT | CTSRKSRESNGGNQPQHF
TRBD1 | TRBJ1-2 | TRBV19 | - | TGTGCCAGTAGTTCGAGACAGGGCCTCTATGGCTACACCTTC | CASSSRQGLYGYTF
- | TRBJ2-6 | TRBV11-2 | - | TGTGCCAGCAGCTCCCGTCCCGTATCTACTGGGGCCAACGTCCTGACTTTC | CASSSRPVSTGANVLTF
- | TRBJ1-1 | TRBV18 | - | TGTGCCAGCTCCCGCGGTAGGGGTTTCGGTGAAGCTTTCTTT | CASSRGRGFGEAFF
- | TRBJ1-2 | TRBV7-3 | - | TGTGCCAGCAGCTCTGGGGGAGGCTATGGCTACACCTTC | CASSSGGGYGYTF
- | TRBJ1-3 | TRBV25-1 | once | TGTGCCAGCAGTCCCCCCGGGCTCTCTGGAAACACCATATATTTT | CASSPPGLSGNTIYF
TRBD1 | TRBJ1-3 | TRBV7-9 | - | TGTGCCAGCAGCCAAACGACAGGGTTATCCTCTGGAAACACCATATATTTT | CASSQTTGLSSGNTIYF
TRBD2 | TRBJ2-3 | TRBV9 | - | TGTGCCAGCAGCGTAGGTCTAGCGGGGGCCACAGATACGCAGTATTTT | CASSVGLAGATDTQYF
- | TRBJ1-5 | TRBV11-2 | - | TGTGCCAGCAGCTCCGGACGGGGAAGGAATCAGCCCCAGCATTTT | CASSSGRGRNQPQHF
- | TRBJ1-1 | TRBV25-1 | - | TGTGCCAGCAGTGACCTGAGGGCGGGGGACACTGAAGCTTTCTTT | CASSDLRAGDTEAFF
TRBD1 | TRBJ2-2 | TRBV18 | - | TGTGCCAGCTCACGGACAGGGAATACCGGGGAGCTGTTTTTT | CASSRTGNTGELFF
TRBD1 | TRBJ1-2 | TRBV28 | - | TGTGCCAGCAGAGTCGGGACAGCCCTCTATGGCTACACCTTC | CASRVGTALYGYTF
TRBD1 | TRBJ1-1 | TRBV5-5 | - | TGTGCCAGCAGCTTAGGGACAGGGAGACCTGGCACTGAAGCTTTCTTT | CASSLGTGRPGTEAFF
- | TRBJ2-5 | TRBV12-5 | - | TGTGCTAGTGGTTTTGGAAGGCCTGGGCTTAGAGGAGAGACCCAGTACTTC | CASGFGRPGLRGETQYF
- | TRBJ2-5 | TRBV4-1 | - | TGCGCCAGCAGACAAGATGTCGCGGGGACACCTCAAGAGACCCAGTACTTC | CASRQDVAGTPQETQYF
- | TRBJ1-4 | TRBV18 | - | TGTGCCAGCTCACCAGAGGTCGGCAGGCCTAATGAAAAACTGTTTTTT | CASSPEVGRPNEKLFF
- | TRBJ1-2 | TRBV15 | medium-sized | TGTGCCACCAGCTACCCAGGGGTGGGTAATGGCTACACCTTC | CATSYPGVGNGYTF
TRBD2 | TRBJ2-7 | TRBV7-2 | - | TGTGCCAGCAGCTTAGTAGCTAGCGGGGGCCGTGAGCAGTACTTC | CASSLVASGGREQYF